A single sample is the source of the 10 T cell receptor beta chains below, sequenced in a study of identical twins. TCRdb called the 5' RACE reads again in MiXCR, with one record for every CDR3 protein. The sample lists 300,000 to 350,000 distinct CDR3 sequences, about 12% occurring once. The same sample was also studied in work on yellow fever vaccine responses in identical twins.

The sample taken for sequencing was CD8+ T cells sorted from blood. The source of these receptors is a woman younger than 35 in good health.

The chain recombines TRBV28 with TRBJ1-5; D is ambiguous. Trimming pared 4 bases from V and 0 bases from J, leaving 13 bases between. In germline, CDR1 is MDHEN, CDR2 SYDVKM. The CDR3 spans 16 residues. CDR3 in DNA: TGTGCCAGCAGTTACCTGGCACCCGATAGCAATCAGCCCCAGCATTTT. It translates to CASSYLAPDSNQPQHF.

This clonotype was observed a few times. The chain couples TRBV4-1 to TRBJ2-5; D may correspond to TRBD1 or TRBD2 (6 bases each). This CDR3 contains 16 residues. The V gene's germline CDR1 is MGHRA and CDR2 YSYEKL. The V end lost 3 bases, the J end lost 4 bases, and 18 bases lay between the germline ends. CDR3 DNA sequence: TGCGCCAGCAGCCAGCAAGGGGGGAGTCGACGAGAGACCCAGTACTTC. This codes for CASSQQGGSRRETQYF.

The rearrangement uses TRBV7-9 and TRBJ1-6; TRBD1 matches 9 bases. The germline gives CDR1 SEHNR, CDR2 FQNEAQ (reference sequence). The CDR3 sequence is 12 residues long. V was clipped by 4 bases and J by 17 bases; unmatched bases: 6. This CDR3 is CASSSDRGPIHF. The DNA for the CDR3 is TGTGCCAGCAGCTCGGACAGGGGCCCCATCCACTTT. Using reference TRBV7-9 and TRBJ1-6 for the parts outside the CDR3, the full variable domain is DTGVSQNPRHKITKRGQNVTFRCDPISEHNRLYWYRQTLGQGPEFLTYFQNEAQLEKSRLLSDRFSAERPKGSFSTLEIQRTEQGDSAMYLCASSSDRGPIHFGNGTRLTVT.

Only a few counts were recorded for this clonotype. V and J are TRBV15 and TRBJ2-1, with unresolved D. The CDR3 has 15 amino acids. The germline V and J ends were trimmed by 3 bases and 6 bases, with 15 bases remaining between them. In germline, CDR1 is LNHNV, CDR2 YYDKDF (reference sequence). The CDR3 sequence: CATSSLEPPSNEQFF. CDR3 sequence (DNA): TGTGCCACCAGCAGCCTAGAGCCCCCCTCCAATGAGCAGTTCTTC.

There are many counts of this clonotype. This CDR3 is CASSLSGGTADTQYF. CDR3 DNA: TGTGCCAGCAGTTTGAGCGGAGGTACCGCAGATACGCAGTATTTT. The J gene is TRBJ2-3, the V gene TRBV12-3 or TRBV12-4, with D perhaps TRBD2 (5 bases). CDR3 size: 15 residues. Trimming took 3 bases from V and 4 from J, leaving 14 bases between them.

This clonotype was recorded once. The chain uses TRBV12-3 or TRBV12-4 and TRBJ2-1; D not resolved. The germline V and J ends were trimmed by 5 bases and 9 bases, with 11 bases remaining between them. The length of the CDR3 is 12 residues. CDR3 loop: CASSPLKVEQFF. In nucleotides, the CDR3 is TGTGCCAGCAGTCCCCTTAAGGTTGAGCAGTTCTTC.

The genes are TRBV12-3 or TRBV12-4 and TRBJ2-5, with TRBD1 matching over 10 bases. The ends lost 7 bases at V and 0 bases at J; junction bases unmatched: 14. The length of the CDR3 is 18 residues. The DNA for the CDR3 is TGTGCCAGCACCTTCCCCCATTTAGGGACAGGGGACCAAGAGACCCAGTACTTC. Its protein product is CASTFPHLGTGDQETQYF.

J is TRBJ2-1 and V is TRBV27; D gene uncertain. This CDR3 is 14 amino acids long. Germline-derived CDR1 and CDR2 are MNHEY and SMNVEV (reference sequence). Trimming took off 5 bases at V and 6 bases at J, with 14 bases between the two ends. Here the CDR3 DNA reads TGTGCCAGCAGTGCCTACGACTGGTTCAATGAGCAGTTCTTC. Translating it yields CASSAYDWFNEQFF.

In nucleotides, the CDR3 is TGCGCCAGCGGGCGGAACACAGATACGCAGTATTTT. Its translation is CASGRNTDTQYF. The chain is built from TRBV5-1 and TRBJ2-3; no clear D gene. The germline V gene encodes CDR1 SGHRS and CDR2 YFSETQ. V lost 7 bases, J lost 2 bases, and 8 bases lay in between. This CDR3 has 12 amino acids.

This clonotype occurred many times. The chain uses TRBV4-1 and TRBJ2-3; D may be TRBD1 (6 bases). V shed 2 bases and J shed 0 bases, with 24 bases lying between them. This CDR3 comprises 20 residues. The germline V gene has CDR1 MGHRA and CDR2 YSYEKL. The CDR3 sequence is CASSQKQGIHLIASTDTQYF. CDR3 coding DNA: TGCGCCAGCAGCCAAAAACAGGGCATCCATCTAATAGCTAGCACAGATACGCAGTATTTT.